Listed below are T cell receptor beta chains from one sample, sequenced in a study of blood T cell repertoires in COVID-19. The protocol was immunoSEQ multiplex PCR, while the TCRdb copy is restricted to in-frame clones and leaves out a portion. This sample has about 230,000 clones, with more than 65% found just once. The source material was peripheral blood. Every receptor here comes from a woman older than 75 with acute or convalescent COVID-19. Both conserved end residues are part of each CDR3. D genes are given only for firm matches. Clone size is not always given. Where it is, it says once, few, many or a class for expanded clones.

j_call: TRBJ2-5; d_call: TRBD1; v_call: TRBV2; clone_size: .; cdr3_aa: CASSDRTGARSQYF; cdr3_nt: TGTGCCAGCAGTGATAGGACAGGGGCTCGGTCCCAGTACTTC
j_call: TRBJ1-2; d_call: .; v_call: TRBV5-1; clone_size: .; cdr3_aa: CASSPSLSLGDGYTF; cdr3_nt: TGCGCCAGCAGCCCCTCACTGTCCCTAGGGGATGGCTACACCTTC
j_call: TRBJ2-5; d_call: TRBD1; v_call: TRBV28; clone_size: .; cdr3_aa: CASSRQGPLLYQETQYF; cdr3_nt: TGTGCCAGCAGTCGACAGGGGCCACTCCTGTACCAAGAGACCCAGTACTTC
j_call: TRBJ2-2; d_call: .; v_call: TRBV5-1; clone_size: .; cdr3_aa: CASSANGGGNTGELFF; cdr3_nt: TGCGCCAGCAGCGCCAATGGGGGCGGGAACACCGGGGAGCTGTTTTTT
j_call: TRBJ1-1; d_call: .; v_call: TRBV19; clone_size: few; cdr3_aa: CASSISGNTEAFF; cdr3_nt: TGTGCCAGTAGTATATCAGGGAACACTGAAGCTTTCTTT
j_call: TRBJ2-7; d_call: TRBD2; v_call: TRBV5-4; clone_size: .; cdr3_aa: CASSREAGAVEEQYF; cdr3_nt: TGTGCCAGCAGCCGAGAAGCGGGGGCTGTTGAAGAGCAGTACTTC
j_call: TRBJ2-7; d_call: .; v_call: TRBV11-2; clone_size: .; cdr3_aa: CASSRSGGAWAKAWEQYF; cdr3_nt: TGTGCCAGCAGCCGCTCGGGGGGCGCCTGGGCCAAGGCGTGGGAGCAGTACTTC
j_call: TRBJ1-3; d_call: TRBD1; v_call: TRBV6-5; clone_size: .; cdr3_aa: CASSRDRVGSTIYF; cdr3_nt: TGTGCCAGCAGCAGAGACAGGGTCGGGAGCACCATATATTTT
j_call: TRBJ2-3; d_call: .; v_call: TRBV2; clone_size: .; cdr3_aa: CASMATGRHTDTQYF; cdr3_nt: TGTGCCAGCATGGCGACAGGGAGGCACACAGATACGCAGTATTTT
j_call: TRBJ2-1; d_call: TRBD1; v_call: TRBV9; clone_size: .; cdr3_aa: CASSEGQGSYNEQFF; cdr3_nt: TGTGCCAGCAGCGAGGGACAGGGTTCTTATAATGAGCAGTTCTTC
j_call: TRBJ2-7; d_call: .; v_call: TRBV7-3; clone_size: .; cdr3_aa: CASSLSSLGSYEQYF; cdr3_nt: TGTGCCAGCAGCTTATCGTCCCTAGGATCGTACGAGCAGTACTTC
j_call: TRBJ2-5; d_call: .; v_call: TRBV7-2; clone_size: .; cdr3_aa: CASSLGSAGETQYF; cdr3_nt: TGTGCCAGCAGCTTAGGCAGTGCTGGAGAGACCCAGTACTTC
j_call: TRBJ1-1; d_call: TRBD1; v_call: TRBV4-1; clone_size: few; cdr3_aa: CASSQPDRAGTEAFF; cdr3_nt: TGCGCCAGCAGCCAACCCGACAGGGCGGGAACTGAAGCTTTCTTT
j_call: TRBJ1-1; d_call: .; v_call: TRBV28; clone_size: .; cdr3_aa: CASLTGSNTEAFF; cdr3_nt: TGTGCCAGTCTTACAGGGTCGAACACTGAAGCTTTCTTT
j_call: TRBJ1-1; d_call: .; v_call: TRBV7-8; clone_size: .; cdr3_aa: CASSGGGMNTEAFF; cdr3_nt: TGTGCCAGCAGCGGCGGGGGCATGAACACTGAAGCTTTCTTT
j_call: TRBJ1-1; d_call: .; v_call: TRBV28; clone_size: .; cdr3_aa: CASSPPHRNTEAFF; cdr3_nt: TGTGCCAGCAGCCCCCCCCACAGGAACACTGAAGCTTTCTTT
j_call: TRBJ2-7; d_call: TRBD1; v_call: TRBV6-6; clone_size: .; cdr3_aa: CASLHRGEYEQYF; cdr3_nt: TGTGCCAGCCTTCACAGGGGGGAGTACGAGCAGTACTTC
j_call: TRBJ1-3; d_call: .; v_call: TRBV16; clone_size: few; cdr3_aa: CASSQSGRGENTIYF; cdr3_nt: TGTGCCAGCAGCCAATCGGGCAGGGGTGAAAACACCATATATTTT
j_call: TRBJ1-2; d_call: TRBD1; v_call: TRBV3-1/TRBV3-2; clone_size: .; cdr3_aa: CASSQAPTGMRKGYTF; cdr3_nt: TGTGCCAGCAGCCAAGCACCGACAGGGATGCGAAAGGGCTACACCTTC
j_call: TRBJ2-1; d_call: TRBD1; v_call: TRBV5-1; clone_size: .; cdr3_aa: CASSLAGTGPNEQFF; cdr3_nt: TGCGCCAGCAGCTTGGCCGGGACAGGACCCAATGAGCAGTTCTTC
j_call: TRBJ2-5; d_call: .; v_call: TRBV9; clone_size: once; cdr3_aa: CASSVLGGGVGETQYF; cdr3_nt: TGTGCCAGCAGCGTACTAGGCGGAGGGGTCGGAGAGACCCAGTACTTC
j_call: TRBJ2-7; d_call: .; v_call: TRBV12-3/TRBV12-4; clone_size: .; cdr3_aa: CASSRDTASEQYF; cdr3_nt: TGTGCCAGCAGCCGGGACACTGCCTCCGAGCAGTACTTC
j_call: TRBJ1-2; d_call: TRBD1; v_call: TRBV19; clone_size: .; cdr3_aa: CASMDDGTGVDGYTF; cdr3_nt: TGTGCCAGTATGGATGACGGGACAGGGGTGGATGGCTACACCTTC
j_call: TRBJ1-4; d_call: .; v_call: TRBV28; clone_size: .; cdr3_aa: CASSLGDSSNEKLFF; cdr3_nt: TGTGCCAGCAGTTTAGGAGACAGCAGTAATGAAAAACTGTTTTTT
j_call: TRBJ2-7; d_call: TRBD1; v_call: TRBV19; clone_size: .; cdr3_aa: CASSSRPGTGEPSIYF; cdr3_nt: TGTGCCAGTAGTTCCCGCCCCGGGACAGGCGAACCTTCGATCTACTTC
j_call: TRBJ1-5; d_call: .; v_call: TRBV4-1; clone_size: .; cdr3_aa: CASSQDWGQGAEEHF; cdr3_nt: .
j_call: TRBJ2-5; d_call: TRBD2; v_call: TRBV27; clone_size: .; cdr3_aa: CASSSGLAGAQETQYF; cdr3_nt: TGTGCCAGCAGTTCAGGACTAGCGGGGGCACAAGAGACCCAGTACTTC
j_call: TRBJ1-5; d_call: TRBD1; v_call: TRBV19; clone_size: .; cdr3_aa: CASNLVAGGGQPQHF; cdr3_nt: TGTGCCAGTAATCTGGTGGCAGGGGGCGGTCAGCCCCAGCATTTT
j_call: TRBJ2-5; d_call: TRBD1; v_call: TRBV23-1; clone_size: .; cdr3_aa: CASTNKVPLTGGEEETQYF; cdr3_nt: TGCGCCAGCACCAATAAAGTCCCTTTGACAGGGGGCGAGGAAGAGACCCAGTACTTC
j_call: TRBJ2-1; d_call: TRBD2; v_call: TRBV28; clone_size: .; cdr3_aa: CASSLYPSGDVIDEQFF; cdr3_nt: TGTGCCAGCAGTTTATATCCTAGCGGGGACGTTATTGATGAGCAGTTCTTC
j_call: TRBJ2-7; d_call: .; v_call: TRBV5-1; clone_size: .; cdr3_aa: CASSLAGGDEQYF; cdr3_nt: TGCGCCAGCAGCTTGGCCGGAGGAGACGAGCAGTACTTC
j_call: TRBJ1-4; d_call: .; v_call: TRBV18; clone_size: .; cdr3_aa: CASSRDIATNEKLFF; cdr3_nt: TGTGCCAGCTCACGAGACATTGCAACTAATGAAAAACTGTTTTTT
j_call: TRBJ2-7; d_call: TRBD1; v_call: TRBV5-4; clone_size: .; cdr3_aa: CASSWTGEGEQYF; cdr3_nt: TGTGCCAGCAGCTGGACAGGGGAGGGCGAGCAGTACTTC
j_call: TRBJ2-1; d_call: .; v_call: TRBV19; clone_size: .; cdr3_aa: CASSIWTGSLGNEQFF; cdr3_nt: TGTGCCAGTAGTATCTGGACGGGGAGCCTAGGCAATGAGCAGTTCTTC
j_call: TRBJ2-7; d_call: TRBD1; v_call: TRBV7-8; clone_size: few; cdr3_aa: CASSAMGPTTGAYEQYF; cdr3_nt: TGTGCCAGCAGCGCCATGGGACCTACGACAGGGGCCTACGAGCAGTACTTC
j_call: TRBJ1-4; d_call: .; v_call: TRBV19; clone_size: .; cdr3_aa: CASNRSKNEKLFF; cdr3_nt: TGTGCCAGCAACAGGTCCAAGAATGAAAAACTGTTTTTT
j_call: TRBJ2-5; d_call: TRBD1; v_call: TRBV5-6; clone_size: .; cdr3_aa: CASSRDRGETQYF; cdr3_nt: TGTGCCAGCAGCAGGGACAGGGGGGAGACCCAGTACTTC
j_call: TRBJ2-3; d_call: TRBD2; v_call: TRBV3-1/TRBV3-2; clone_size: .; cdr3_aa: CASRLAGGPDTQYF; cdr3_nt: TGTGCCAGTAGACTAGCGGGAGGGCCTGATACGCAGTATTTT
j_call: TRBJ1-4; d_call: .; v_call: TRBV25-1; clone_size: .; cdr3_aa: CASSPPDEKLFF; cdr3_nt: TGTGCCAGCAGTCCCCCTGATGAAAAACTGTTTTTT
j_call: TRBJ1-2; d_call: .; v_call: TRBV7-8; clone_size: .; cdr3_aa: CASRSPGGGYTF; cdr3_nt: TGTGCCAGCAGATCACCCGGGGGTGGCTACACCTTC
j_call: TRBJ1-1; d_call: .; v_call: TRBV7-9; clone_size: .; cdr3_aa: CASSLARTEPDTEAFF; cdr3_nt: TGTGCCAGCAGCTTAGCCCGGACAGAGCCTGACACTGAAGCTTTCTTT
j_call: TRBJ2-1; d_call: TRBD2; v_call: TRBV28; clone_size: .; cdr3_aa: CASSFTSGNVEQFF; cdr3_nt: TGTGCCAGCAGTTTTACTAGCGGGAATGTTGAGCAGTTCTTC
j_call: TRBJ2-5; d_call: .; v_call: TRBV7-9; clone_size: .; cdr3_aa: CASSLSRDQETQYF; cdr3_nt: TGTGCCAGCAGCCTAAGCAGGGATCAAGAGACCCAGTACTTC
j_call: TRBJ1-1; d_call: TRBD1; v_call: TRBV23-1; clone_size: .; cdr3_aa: CASSQNSSGQENTEAFF; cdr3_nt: TGCGCCAGCAGTCAAAATTCATCGGGACAGGAGAACACTGAAGCTTTCTTT
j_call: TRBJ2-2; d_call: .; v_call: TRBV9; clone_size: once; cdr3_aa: CASSVRPGLNTGELFF; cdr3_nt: TGTGCCAGCAGCGTAAGACCAGGTTTGAACACCGGGGAGCTGTTTTTT
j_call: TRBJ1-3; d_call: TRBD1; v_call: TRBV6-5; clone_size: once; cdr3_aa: CASSLDRLGGNTIYF; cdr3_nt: TGTGCCAGCAGCCTGGACAGGCTTGGGGGAAACACCATATATTTT
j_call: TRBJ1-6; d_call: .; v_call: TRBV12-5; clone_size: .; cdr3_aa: CASGFATQGRSPLHF; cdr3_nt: TGTGCTAGTGGTTTCGCAACTCAGGGGCGATCACCCCTCCACTTT
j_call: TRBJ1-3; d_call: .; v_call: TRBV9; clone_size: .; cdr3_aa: CASSSYSSRQAGNTIYF; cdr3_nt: TGTGCCAGCAGCTCCTACTCGTCCCGACAGGCTGGAAACACCATATATTTT
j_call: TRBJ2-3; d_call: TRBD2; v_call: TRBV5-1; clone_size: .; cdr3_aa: CASSLEPSGAGDTQYF; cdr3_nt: TGCGCCAGCAGCTTGGAACCTAGCGGGGCAGGAGATACGCAGTATTTT
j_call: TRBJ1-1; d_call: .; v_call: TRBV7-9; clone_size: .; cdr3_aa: CASSPRGYMNTEAFF; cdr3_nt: TGTGCCAGCAGCCCACGCGGATACATGAACACTGAAGCTTTCTTT
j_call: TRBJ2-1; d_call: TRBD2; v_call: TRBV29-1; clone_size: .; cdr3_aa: CSVGGAGGLNEQFF; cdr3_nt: TGCAGCGTTGGAGGTGCGGGAGGGCTGAATGAGCAGTTCTTC
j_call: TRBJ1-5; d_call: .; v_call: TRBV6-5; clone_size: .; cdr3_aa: CASSYSRVGSNQPQHF; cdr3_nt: TGTGCCAGCAGTTACTCGCGGGTAGGAAGCAATCAGCCCCAGCATTTT
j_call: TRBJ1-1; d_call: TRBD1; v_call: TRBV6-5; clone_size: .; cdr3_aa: CATGKGGRVAEAFF; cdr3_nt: TGTGCCACCGGAAAAGGGGGCAGAGTCGCTGAAGCTTTCTTT
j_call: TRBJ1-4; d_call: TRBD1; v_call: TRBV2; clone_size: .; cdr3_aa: CASHRGLNEKLFF; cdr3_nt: TGTGCCAGTCACAGGGGACTTAATGAAAAACTGTTTTTT
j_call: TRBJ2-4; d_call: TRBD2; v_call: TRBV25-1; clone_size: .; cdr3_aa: CASSEYTGGRNIQYF; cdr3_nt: TGTGCCAGCAGTGAATATACGGGAGGTAGAAACATTCAGTACTTC
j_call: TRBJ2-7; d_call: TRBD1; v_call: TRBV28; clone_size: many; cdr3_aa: CASTPGTGGYEQYF; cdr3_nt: TGTGCCAGCACCCCCGGGACAGGGGGATACGAGCAGTACTTC